The next 32 T cell receptor beta chains were all read from a single sample in a study of cytomegalovirus exposure and HLA in healthy donors. Primers included in the PCR were 60 Vbeta and 13 Jbeta primers. Repertoires were generated with immunoSEQ multiplex PCR, while TCRdb's copy carries only in-frame clones and drops some. The repertoire holds some 120,000 clones, with around 80% as singletons. Sequenced sample: PBMCs. The source is a man aged 25-40 years in good health and CMV-seropositive.

CDR3 in amino acids: CASSPGVSGNTIYF. The CDR3 coding sequence is TGTGCCAGCAGTCCCGGTGTATCTGGAAACACCATATATTTT. The genes are TRBV28 and TRBJ1-3; no clear D gene. The germline V and J ends were trimmed by 5 bases and 1 base, with 9 bases remaining between them. Germline V gene lookup returns CDR1 MDHEN and CDR2 SYDVKM. The CDR3 has 14 residues.

The gene calls are TRBV6-5 and TRBJ2-1, with TRBD2 matching over 7 bases. J gave up 9 bases and V 4 bases, and 9 bases lay outside the gene matches. This CDR3 has 14 residues. Germline-derived CDR1 and CDR2 are MNHEY and SVGAGI. CDR3 nucleotide sequence: TGTGCCAGCAGTTCCGGGACTACCGTCTCTGAGCAGTTCTTC. Translating it yields CASSSGTTVSEQFF.

This chain uses TRBV28 with TRBJ2-5; tentative D call: TRBD1 (5 bases). The CDR3 covers 14 residues. The V gene's germline CDR1 is MDHEN and CDR2 SYDVKM. The V end was cut by 3 bases, the J end by 7 bases, with 15 bases between. The CDR3 DNA reads TGTGCCAGCAGTTTGGGGCCAGGATGGGGGACCCAGTACTTC. It translates to CASSLGPGWGTQYF.

The chain joins TRBV4-3 to TRBJ2-2; D is perhaps TRBD2 (5 bases). The CDR3 has 17 residues. Germline CDR1 and CDR2: LGHNA and YSLEER. V lost 3 bases to trimming and J lost 2 bases, with 16 bases between them. The CDR3 here is CASSHPTRTPNTGELFF. CDR3 bases: TGCGCCAGCAGCCACCCCACGAGGACTCCTAACACCGGGGAGCTGTTTTTT.

This clone has just one count. The rearrangement uses TRBV6-4 and TRBJ1-6; 11 bases fit TRBD1. Germline assignment: CDR1 MRHNA and CDR2 SNTAGT. The CDR3 has 15 amino acids. V lost 2 bases to trimming and J lost 6 bases; unmatched junction nucleotides: 0. The CDR3 DNA is TGTGCCAGCAGTGACGGGACAGGGGGTAATTCACCCCTCCACTTT. It specifies CASSDGTGGNSPLHF.

The chain employs TRBV6-1 and TRBJ2-5, with 10 bases that match TRBD2. The germline CDR1 and CDR2 sequences are MNHNS and SASEGT. CDR3 length: 15 residues. Trimming cost V 5 bases and J 5 bases; bases outside gene matches: 8. The DNA for the CDR3 is TGTGCCAGCAGTAGCCAAGCGGGGGGGCCTGAGACCCAGTACTTC. It encodes CASSSQAGGPETQYF.

The chain combines TRBV19 with TRBJ1-1; 11 positions agree with TRBD1. Germline assignment: CDR1 LNHDA and CDR2 SQIVND (reference sequence). The CDR3 sequence is 15 residues long. V lost 3 bases to trimming and J lost 4 bases; unmatched junction nucleotides: 4. As DNA, the CDR3 is TGTGCCAGTAGTATCTGGGACAGGGGGACCACTGAAGCTTTCTTT. This translates into CASSIWDRGTTEAFF.

The chain carries TRBV6-1 and TRBJ1-3; possible D gene TRBD1, 6 bases. Between the trimmed V and J ends, which lost 0 bases and 0 bases, there was a span of 9 bases. Germline CDR1 MNHNS, CDR2 SASEGT. This CDR3 is built from 16 residues. The CDR3 nucleotides are TGTGCCAGCAGTGAAGCGGGACATCTCTCTGGAAACACCATATATTTT. Its translation is CASSEAGHLSGNTIYF.

The rearrangement uses TRBV4-1 and TRBJ2-3, with D possibly matching TRBD1 (6 bases). Germline V CDR1 and CDR2: MGHRA, YSYEKL. This CDR3 has 14 amino acids. The ends were cut back, 4 bases at V and 0 bases at J, with 8 bases in the middle. CDR3 residues: CASSRGQSTDTQYF. DNA of the CDR3: TGCGCCAGCAGCCGCGGACAGAGCACAGATACGCAGTATTTT.

This sequence joins TRBV25-1 and TRBJ2-5; 16 bases are shared with TRBD2. J was trimmed by 0 bases and V by 8 bases; bases with no gene match: 9. Germline CDR1 and CDR2: MGHDK and SYGVNS. CDR3 size: 18 residues. The CDR3 reads CASVPGLAGGLYQETQYF. The CDR3 DNA reads as TGTGCCAGCGTTCCGGGACTAGCGGGGGGGCTGTACCAAGAGACCCAGTACTTC.

The rearrangement joins TRBV7-8 to TRBJ1-3; D gene uncertain. Germline assignment: CDR1 SGHVS and CDR2 FQNEAQ. This CDR3 has 16 amino acids. Deletions cut 5 bases from V and 0 bases from J, with 14 bases between. CDR3 coding DNA: TGTGCCAGCAGCCAAAGAGGGATGAGCTCTGGAAACACCATATATTTT. Amino acids: CASSQRGMSSGNTIYF.

This chain uses TRBV5-1 with TRBJ2-5; 8 bases agree with TRBD1. The DNA end is more similar to TRBJ2-7, so the J call may be wrong. Looked up from germline, CDR1 is SGHRS and CDR2 is YFSETQ. The CDR3 sequence is 15 residues long. The CDR3 is CASSLEGRGQYEQYF. In DNA form, the CDR3 reads TGCGCCAGCAGCTTGGAGGGCAGGGGGCAATACGAGCAGTACTTC.

There are a few counts of this clone. CDR3 protein: CASSEYTTGVSYEQYF. CDR3 sequence (DNA): TGTGCCAGCAGTGAATATACGACAGGAGTATCCTACGAGCAGTACTTC. The rearrangement links TRBV6-1 to TRBJ2-5; perhaps TRBD1 as D (6 bases). The end of the DNA is better explained by TRBJ2-7, so the J call may be wrong. The CDR3 runs to 16 residues. Per germline, CDR1 MNHNS and CDR2 SASEGT.

The rearrangement links TRBV2 to TRBJ2-7, with D possibly TRBD2 on 6 matching bases. In germline, CDR1 is SNHLY, CDR2 FYNNEI. Trimming removed 4 bases at V and 6 bases at J, with 25 bases between. The CDR3 has 17 amino acids. The CDR3: CASSVSWDWLRPREQYF. The CDR3 coding sequence is TGTGCCAGCAGTGTTTCGTGGGACTGGCTCCGACCTCGCGAGCAGTACTTC. The full variable domain, in which reference TRBV2 and TRBJ2-7 provide the parts outside the CDR3, is EPEVTQTPSHQVTQMGQEVILRCVPISNHLYFYWYRQILGQKVEFLVSFYNNEISEKSEIFDDQFSVERPDGSNFTLKIRSTKLEDSAMYFCASSVSWDWLRPREQYFGPGTRLTVT.

This clone appeared once. The V gene is TRBV2, the J gene TRBJ2-7, with a tentative D call TRBD1 (5 bases). The V gene lost 6 bases and the J gene lost 0 bases, with 12 bases spanning the gap. This CDR3 region has 14 residues. From germline, CDR1 is SNHLY and CDR2 FYNNEI. The CDR3 bases are TGTGCCAGCAGGACCCAGGGTCCCTCCTACGAGCAGTACTTC. Its protein is CASRTQGPSYEQYF.

This clone was detected a few times. The genes are TRBV6-6 and TRBJ1-5; possibly TRBD1 for D (5 bases). CDR1 is MNHNY and CDR2 is SVGAGI in the germline V gene (reference sequence). The CDR3 length is 15 residues. The ends were cut back, 0 bases at V and 6 bases at J, with 12 bases in the middle. The CDR3 DNA reads as TGTGCCAGCAGTTACTCGGGGACTAAAGCTCAGCCCCAGCATTTT. It is translated as CASSYSGTKAQPQHF.

This rearrangement joins TRBV7-3 to TRBJ2-3; 8 nucleotides agree with TRBD2. The ends lost 6 bases at V and 0 bases at J; junction bases unmatched: 5. Germline-derived CDR1 and CDR2 are SGHTA and FQGTGA. CDR3 length equals 15 residues. CDR3 protein: CASSSAGASTDTQYF. The CDR3 region has the DNA TGTGCCAGCAGTTCAGCGGGGGCCAGCACAGATACGCAGTATTTT.

The V and J genes are TRBV7-3 and TRBJ1-6; D remains unclear. This CDR3 has 15 amino acids. The germline V and J ends were trimmed by 2 bases and 9 bases, with 14 bases remaining between them. Germline V gene data show CDR1 as SGHTA and CDR2 as FQGTGA. The CDR3 sequence is CASSLYAGSTSPLHF. The DNA of the CDR3 is TGTGCCAGCAGCTTATACGCGGGGTCGACTTCACCCCTCCACTTT.

The table lists this clone with a few counts. The chain carries TRBV9 and TRBJ1-2; TRBD1 matches 7 bases. The CDR3 has 13 amino acids. Germline CDR1 SGDLS, CDR2 YYNGEE. After removal of 3 bases from V and 2 bases from J, the junction contained 1 base not matched to a gene. CDR3 sequence (DNA): TGTGCCAGCAGCGGGGGACAGAACTATGGCTACACCTTC. Its protein is CASSGGQNYGYTF.

V is TRBV9 and J is TRBJ2-5, with 8 nucleotides matching TRBD1. The CDR3 consists of 14 residues. V lost 2 bases, J lost 4 bases, and 4 bases stayed unmatched. The V gene's germline CDR1 is SGDLS and CDR2 YYNGEE. CDR3 sequence: CASSVGQGRETQYF. In DNA form, the CDR3 reads TGTGCCAGCAGCGTTGGACAGGGACGAGAGACCCAGTACTTC.

This chain connects TRBV30 to TRBJ1-4; tentatively, D is TRBD1 (6 bases). Germline lookup yields CDR1 GTSNPN and CDR2 SVGIG (reference sequence). The CDR3 consists of 14 residues. The V gene lost 5 bases and the J gene lost 5 bases, with 15 bases spanning the gap. The CDR3 nucleotides read TGTGCCTGGGACACAGGGTTAGGGAATGAAAAACTGTTTTTT. This gives the protein CAWDTGLGNEKLFF.

The CDR3 reads CASSLLGTNTEAFF. DNA for the CDR3: TGCGCCAGCAGCCTCCTCGGGACTAACACTGAAGCTTTCTTT. V usage is TRBV4-3 and J usage is TRBJ1-1; D possibly corresponds to TRBD1 (5 bases). V was pared by 4 bases and J by 2 bases, with 11 bases between. The CDR3 consists of 14 residues. The germline gives CDR1 LGHNA, CDR2 YSLEER.

J is TRBJ1-2 and V is TRBV2; 9 bases map to TRBD1. The CDR3 has 14 residues. Germline V gene lookup returns CDR1 SNHLY and CDR2 FYNNEI. J gave up 7 bases and V 8 bases, and 11 bases lay outside the gene matches. The CDR3 region is CASQKLQGARGYTF. CDR3 nucleotide sequence: TGTGCCAGCCAAAAGTTACAGGGGGCGCGTGGCTACACCTTC.

CDR3 in DNA: TGTGCCAGCAGCGGGACAGGCAAGGGTCAGCCCCAGCATTTT. Protein: CASSGTGKGQPQHF. J is TRBJ1-5 and V is TRBV6-1; TRBD1 aligns across 8 bases. The J segment lost 6 bases and the V segment lost 6 bases, leaving 7 bases of the junction unmatched. The CDR3 runs to 14 residues. CDR1 is MNHNS and CDR2 is SASEGT in the germline V gene.

This rearrangement joins TRBV28 to TRBJ2-5; 8 nucleotides match TRBD2. The CDR3 consists of 15 residues. V shed 4 bases, J shed 3 bases, and the junction held 7 bases outside the gene matches. From germline, CDR1 is MDHEN and CDR2 SYDVKM. In DNA, the CDR3 is TGTGCCAGCAGTTATTTGCCAGCGGGGGAAGAGACCCAGTACTTC. Translating gives CASSYLPAGEETQYF.

V usage is TRBV7-9 and J usage is TRBJ1-2; TRBD1 matches 9 bases. Germline loops: CDR1 SEHNR, CDR2 FQNEAQ (reference sequence). The CDR3 runs to 12 residues. J lost 2 bases, V lost 10 bases, and 2 bases had no gene match. CDR3 protein: CATGTGNYGYTF. CDR3 nucleotide sequence: TGTGCCACCGGGACAGGGAACTATGGCTACACCTTC.

This chain joins TRBV6-5 and TRBJ2-1, with TRBD2 matching over 7 bases. The CDR3 has 15 amino acids. The trim removed 2 bases at V and 6 bases at J, leaving 7 bases unmatched. The germline V gene encodes CDR1 MNHEY and CDR2 SVGAGI. The CDR3, as DNA: TGTGCCAGCAGTTACAGACGGGGGGTCGGCAATGAGCAGTTCTTC. Its protein product is CASSYRRGVGNEQFF.

The chain employs TRBV4-3 and TRBJ2-2, with a possible D match to TRBD2 (6 bases). Trimming shortened V by 0 bases and J by 7 bases, and 15 bases separated the two germline ends. Per germline, CDR1 LGHNA and CDR2 YSLEER. The CDR3 totals 16 residues. The CDR3 spells CASSQDFRQEGGELFF. Here the CDR3 DNA reads TGCGCCAGCAGCCAAGATTTTAGGCAGGAGGGCGGGGAGCTGTTTTTT.

The V and J genes are TRBV9 and TRBJ2-2; 10 bases line up with TRBD1. This CDR3 has 15 amino acids. Germline CDR1 reads SGDLS; CDR2 reads YYNGEE. V lost 4 bases, J lost 5 bases, and 5 bases stayed unmatched. CDR3 DNA sequence: TGTGCCAGCAGCCAGGGACAGGGGAGAACCGGGGAGCTGTTTTTT. Encoded protein: CASSQGQGRTGELFF.

This sequence joins TRBV5-1 and TRBJ2-3; TRBD1 aligns across 7 bases. V lost 4 bases to trimming and J lost 2 bases; unmatched junction nucleotides: 7. The CDR3 is 15 amino acids. Germline V CDR1 and CDR2: SGHRS, YFSETQ. The CDR3 DNA reads as TGCGCCAGCAGCCCTGGCGAGGGGGCCACAGATACGCAGTATTTT. This translates into CASSPGEGATDTQYF. Variable domain in full (rest from reference TRBV5-1 and TRBJ2-3): KAGVTQTPRYLIKTRGQQVTLSCSPISGHRSVSWYQQTPGQGLQFLFEYFSETQRNKGNFPGRFSGRQFSNSRSEMNVSTLELGDSALYLCASSPGEGATDTQYFGPGTRLTVL.

The chain joins TRBV12-5 to TRBJ2-7; 11 nucleotides line up with TRBD1. This CDR3 is built from 15 residues. CDR1 LGHNT and CDR2 FRNRAP come from the germline V gene. V was pared by 0 bases and J by 4 bases, with 2 bases of the junction left unmatched. The CDR3 loop is CASGLVGTGGYEQYF. In DNA form, the CDR3 reads TGTGCTAGTGGTTTGGTGGGGACAGGGGGATACGAGCAGTACTTC.

This chain's CDR3 is CASSLFLAGGIETQYF. The CDR3 region has the DNA TGTGCCAGCAGCTTGTTCCTAGCGGGGGGGATAGAGACCCAGTACTTC. The chain combines TRBV5-4 with TRBJ2-5; TRBD2 agrees at 12 bases. Germline V gives CDR1 SGHNT, CDR2 YYREEE (reference sequence). V lost 1 base and J lost 4; bases outside the gene matches: 5. The CDR3 runs 16 residues.